This T cell receptor beta chain was profiled in a study of cytomegalovirus exposure and HLA in healthy donors. Amplification used 60 Vbeta primers and 13 Jbeta primers. Sequencing was performed with immunoSEQ multiplex PCR; in TCRdb, only in-frame clones are kept and a portion is missing. This table holds some 120,000 clones, 60% to 75% found once. Germline lookup yields CDR1 SEHNR and CDR2 FQNEAQ (reference sequence). The CDR3 spans 17 residues. Trimming shortened V by 3 bases and J by 7 bases, and 24 bases separated the two germline ends. The sequence derives from a woman between 50 and 59 years old in good health and CMV-seropositive. The rearrangement links TRBV7-9 to TRBJ1-1, with TRBD1 as a possible D gene (5 bases). Sequencing was carried out using PBMCs. CDR3 DNA: TGTGCCAGCAGCTTTCTGACCGGGCCAGAAGGAACAGGTGAAGCTTTCTTT. Protein product: CASSFLTGPEGTGEAFF.